The 29 T cell receptor beta chains listed next were all sequenced from one sample in a study of OX40 agonist ivuxolimab in advanced cancers. Here immunoSEQ multiplex PCR was the method, and the copy in TCRdb shows in-frame clones only, minus some. The table lists tens of thousands of clones, 81% of them singletons, with over 2.5% in the top ten. The sample consisted of CD4+ or CD8+ T cells sorted from blood, taken in a trial of the OX40 agonist ivuxolimab. Source of these receptors: an adult with an advanced solid tumor such as melanoma, head and neck, liver or kidney cancer.

The chain is built from TRBV28 and TRBJ2-3, with D maybe TRBD1 (6 bases). CDR1 is MDHEN, CDR2 SYDVKM, per germline. V shed 7 bases and J shed 0 bases, with 11 bases lying between them. The CDR3 is 14 residues long. The CDR3 region is CASTGHRSTDTQYF. The DNA of the CDR3 is TGTGCCAGCACGGGACACCGGAGCACAGATACGCAGTATTTT. Full variable domain (outside the CDR3, taken from reference TRBV28 and TRBJ2-3): DVKVTQSSRYLVKRTGEKVFLECVQDMDHENMFWYRQDPGLGLRLIYFSYDVKMKEKGDIPEGYSVSREKKERFSLILESASTNQTSMYLCASTGHRSTDTQYFGPGTRLTVL.

This chain connects TRBV7-9 to TRBJ1-5, with TRBD1 identical over 7 bases. J gave up 4 bases and V 6 bases, and 6 bases lay outside the gene matches. Per germline, CDR1 SEHNR and CDR2 FQNEAQ (reference sequence). CDR3 length equals 14 residues. As DNA, the CDR3 is TGTGCCAGCAGTACCCGGGACAGAAATCAGCCCCAGCATTTT. The encoded protein is CASSTRDRNQPQHF.

V gene TRBV5-1 combines with J gene TRBJ2-5; 10 bases are a match to TRBD2. The assigned J gene may be wrong: the sequence end matches TRBJ2-7 better. The CDR3 is made up of 14 amino acids. CDR1 is SGHRS and CDR2 is YFSETQ in the germline V gene. CDR3 coding DNA: TGCGCCAGCAGCAGTGCTAGCGGGAGCTACGAGCAGTACTTC. Protein sequence: CASSSASGSYEQYF.

The chain joins TRBV7-2 to TRBJ2-3, with 9 bases identical to TRBD2. The V gene's germline CDR1 is SGHTA and CDR2 FQGNSA. V gave up 1 base and J gave up 4 bases; unmatched junction bases: 6. This CDR3 is 16 amino acids long. CDR3 coding DNA: TGTGCCAGCAGCTTAGTGCCTAGCGGGATGTCAGATACGCAGTATTTT. Translation gives CASSLVPSGMSDTQYF. The full variable domain, its missing parts supplied by reference TRBV7-2 and TRBJ2-3, is GAGVSQSPSNKVTEKGKDVELRCDPISGHTALYWYRQSLGQGLEFLIYFQGNSAPDKSGLPSDRFSAERTGGSVSTLTIQRTQQEDSAVYLCASSLVPSGMSDTQYFGPGTRLTVL.

The rearrangement uses TRBV15 and TRBJ2-1, with TRBD1 matching 7 bases. The J segment lost 2 bases and the V segment lost 5 bases, leaving 6 bases of the junction unmatched. The CDR3 is 15 residues long. Germline lookup yields CDR1 LNHNV and CDR2 YYDKDF (reference sequence). Here the CDR3 reads CATSFDREPYNEQFF. In DNA, the CDR3 is TGTGCCACCAGCTTTGACAGGGAACCCTACAATGAGCAGTTCTTC.

This sequence joins TRBV7-9 and TRBJ1-4, with D tentatively TRBD1 (6 bases). Trimming pared 4 bases from V and 7 bases from J, leaving 10 bases between. The CDR3 contains 13 residues. Germline values: CDR1 SEHNR, CDR2 FQNEAQ (reference sequence). Written as DNA, the CDR3 is TGTGCCAGCAGCTCCCAGGGGCGTGAAAAACTGTTTTTT. Protein product: CASSSQGREKLFF.

As to this clone: Other DNA sequences in the same sample also yield this CDR3. V and J are TRBV6-5 and TRBJ2-1; TRBD2 aligns across 7 bases. The CDR3 length is 15 residues. Unmatched junction bases numbered 10, after V lost 2 bases and J lost 9 bases. The germline gives CDR1 MNHEY, CDR2 SVGAGI. CDR3 coding DNA: TGTGCCAGCAGTTACGGGGGGGGGAGGGCGGGTGAGCAGTTCTTC. Amino acids: CASSYGGGRAGEQFF.

The V and J genes are TRBV5-6 and TRBJ1-3, with D unresolved. V lost 5 bases to trimming and J lost 1 base, with 7 bases between them. The germline gives CDR1 SGHDT, CDR2 YYEEEE. The CDR3 totals 13 residues. CDR3 region: CASRSASGNTIYF. The CDR3 region has the DNA TGTGCCAGCAGAAGCGCGTCTGGAAACACCATATATTTT. The complete variable domain, with remaining parts taken from reference TRBV5-6 and TRBJ1-3, reads DAGVTQSPTHLIKTRGQQVTLRCSPKSGHDTVSWYQQALGQGPQFIFQYYEEEERQRGNFPDRFSGHQFPNYSSELNVNALLLGDSALYLCASRSASGNTIYFGEGSWLTVV.

The chain uses TRBV7-6 and TRBJ2-1; 11 bases map to TRBD2. The CDR3 consists of 16 residues. Germline V gene data show CDR1 as SGHVS and CDR2 as FNYEAQ. J gave up 10 bases and V 5 bases, and 13 bases lay outside the gene matches. This chain's CDR3 is CASSLGLAALRGEQFF. The CDR3 nucleotides are TGTGCCAGCAGCCTGGGACTAGCGGCTCTGCGCGGCGAGCAGTTCTTC.

The rearrangement links TRBV30 to TRBJ2-3; no firm D call. The germline V gene has CDR1 GTSNPN and CDR2 SVGIG (reference sequence). Trimming removed 5 bases from V and 4 bases from J, with 10 bases in between. This CDR3 has 12 residues. CDR3 sequence (DNA): TGTGCCTGGTATCCCCGAGCAGATACGCAGTATTTT. It translates to CAWYPRADTQYF.

This chain uses TRBV27 with TRBJ2-1; 8 bases line up with TRBD1. The CDR3 is made up of 16 amino acids. V gave up 6 bases and J gave up 0 bases; unmatched junction bases: 7. Germline CDR1 is MNHEY and CDR2 is SMNVEV (reference sequence). The CDR3 nucleotides read TGTGCCAGCAGGGGACAGGTATTCTCCTCCTACAATGAGCAGTTCTTC. Translation: CASRGQVFSSYNEQFF.

V is TRBV29-1 and J is TRBJ2-3, with D tentatively TRBD2 (6 bases). This CDR3 has 13 amino acids. Trimming removed 5 bases from V and 5 bases from J, with 14 bases in between. Germline CDR1 and CDR2: SQVTM and ANQGSEA. The CDR3 DNA follows: TGCAGCGTTTCTCCGGGACTTGGAGATACGCAGTATTTT. Protein: CSVSPGLGDTQYF.

The chain has TRBV7-3 and TRBJ2-1, with TRBD2 matching 13 bases. V lost 0 bases to trimming and J lost 10 bases; unmatched junction nucleotides: 9. The CDR3 covers 17 residues. Per germline, CDR1 SGHTA and CDR2 FQGTGA. CDR3: CASSLTRTSGGEGEQFF. CDR3 nucleotide sequence: TGTGCCAGCAGCTTAACACGGACTAGCGGGGGAGAGGGAGAGCAGTTCTTC.

This rearrangement joins TRBV9 to TRBJ2-1, with TRBD2 identical over 10 bases. The trim removed 0 bases at V and 0 bases at J, leaving 6 bases unmatched. Germline V lookup: CDR1 SGDLS, CDR2 YYNGEE. CDR3 length: 18 residues. The CDR3 DNA reads as TGTGCCAGCAGCGTAGTAGCGGGAGGTTTGAGCTCCTACAATGAGCAGTTCTTC. Amino acids: CASSVVAGGLSSYNEQFF. Together with reference TRBV9 and TRBJ2-1, the CDR3 gives the full variable domain: DSGVTQTPKHLITATGQRVTLRCSPRSGDLSVYWYQQSLDQGLQFLIQYYNGEERAKGNILERFSAQQFPDLHSELNLSSLELGDSALYFCASSVVAGGLSSYNEQFFGPGTRLTVL.

On this clone itself: A read error may produce the germline difference seen at one junction end. The V gene is TRBV7-2, the J gene TRBJ1-1; 8 bases agree with TRBD1. CDR3 size: 14 residues. Germline V gene sequence: CDR1 SGHTA, CDR2 FQGNSA. The DNA for the CDR3 is TGTGCCGGCAGCTCCCAGACAGGGGTGATTGAAGCTTTCTTT. Residues: CAGSSQTGVIEAFF.

The chain employs TRBV20-1 and TRBJ2-5; D not certain. In germline, CDR1 is DFQATT, CDR2 SNEGSKA (reference sequence). This CDR3 region has 11 residues. Trimming removed 4 bases at V and 1 base at J, with 4 bases between. The CDR3 spells CSAIPQETQYF. The DNA for the CDR3 is TGCAGTGCTATACCCCAAGAGACCCAGTACTTC.

The chain joins TRBV7-2 to TRBJ1-1; D is possibly TRBD1 (5 bases). Germline values: CDR1 SGHTA, CDR2 FQGNSA. The germline V and J ends were trimmed by 4 bases and 2 bases, with 17 bases remaining between them. The CDR3 has 16 amino acids. The CDR3 DNA sequence: TGTGCCAGCAGCTGGGTGGGCAGAGGGGCCAACACTGAAGCTTTCTTT. Translating it yields CASSWVGRGANTEAFF.

The chain uses TRBV21-1 and TRBJ1-3; the DNA was not compared with TRBD1, the D call given in the table. TRBV21-1 is a recognized pseudogene. The CDR3 has 13 residues. The CDR3 loop reads CASKDSSGNTIYF. CDR3 sequence (DNA): TGTGCCAGCAAGGACAGCTCTGGAAACACCATATATTTT.

V and J are TRBV7-3 and TRBJ2-5; D remains unclear. V was trimmed by 1 base and J by 4 bases, leaving 7 bases between them. This CDR3 contains 13 residues. CDR1 SGHTA and CDR2 FQGTGA come from the germline V gene. Written as DNA, the CDR3 is TGTGCCAGCAGCTTAAGACCCCTAGAGACCCAGTACTTC. Its protein is CASSLRPLETQYF.

The chain uses TRBV6-1 and TRBJ2-1, with 10 bases fitting TRBD2. Germline CDR1 and CDR2: MNHNS and SASEGT. Trimming at V came to 4 bases and at J to 2 bases, leaving 5 bases not matched to a gene. The CDR3 has 16 amino acids. The CDR3: CASSGLAGGPYNEQFF. The CDR3 DNA reads as TGTGCCAGCAGTGGACTAGCGGGTGGACCCTACAATGAGCAGTTCTTC.

The chain combines TRBV5-4 with TRBJ2-2; unclear D gene. Per the germline V gene, CDR1 is SGHNT and CDR2 is YYREEE (reference sequence). Trimming stripped 4 bases from V and 0 bases from J, with 13 bases between. The CDR3 spans 16 residues. CDR3 residues: CASSGRSYPNTGELFF. The CDR3 region has the DNA TGTGCCAGCAGCGGCAGGTCCTACCCGAACACCGGGGAGCTGTTTTTT.

The genes are TRBV21-1 and TRBJ1-1; the table's TRBD1 call for D was not verified on the DNA. TRBV21-1 is a recognized pseudogene. CDR3 size: 15 residues. The DNA of the CDR3 is TGTGCCAGCAGCCCCCGGGACAGGACGAACACTGAAGCTTTCTTT. It translates to CASSPRDRTNTEAFF.

This rearrangement joins TRBV10-1 to TRBJ2-4, with 8 bases lining up with TRBD2. V was clipped by 0 bases and J by 6 bases; unmatched bases: 4. The CDR3 runs 15 residues. CDR1 and CDR2 from the germline V gene are WNHNN and SYGVQD (reference sequence). CDR3 coding DNA: TGCGCCAGCAGTGAGTCGACGGGAGGGTCAAACATTCAGTACTTC. Protein product: CASSESTGGSNIQYF.

The chain recombines TRBV14 with TRBJ2-7, with 8 bases that match TRBD1. The CDR3 consists of 14 residues. The germline gives CDR1 SGHDN, CDR2 FVKESK. V gave up 1 base and J gave up 4 bases; unmatched junction bases: 3. The CDR3, as DNA: TGTGCCAGCAGCCAAGTGGACAGGGAGTACGAGCAGTACTTC. Residues: CASSQVDREYEQYF.

In this sample, this clone turned up a few times. The chain carries TRBV2 and TRBJ2-7; TRBD1 aligns across 10 bases. The CDR3 loop spans 12 amino acids. The V gene end was trimmed by 9 bases and the J gene end by 5 bases; junction bases not matched to a gene: 4. Per the germline V gene, CDR1 is SNHLY and CDR2 is FYNNEI. CDR3 bases: TGTGCCAGTTCGACAGGGGGCGACGAGCAGTACGTC. This encodes CASSTGGDEQYV.

The chain joins TRBV4-1 to TRBJ2-3; 11 positions match TRBD2. The CDR3 spans 15 residues. The trim removed 1 base at V and 7 bases at J, leaving 4 bases unmatched. The germline CDR1 and CDR2 sequences are MGHRA and YSYEKL. This CDR3 is CASSQGSGGDNTQYF. The CDR3 nucleotides are TGCGCCAGCAGCCAAGGTAGCGGGGGGGATAATACGCAGTATTTT.

The gene calls are TRBV7-2 and TRBJ1-5; 7 nucleotides line up with TRBD1. The CDR3 totals 14 residues. V dropped 5 bases and J dropped 2; count of bases not matched to a gene: 3. CDR1 is SGHTA, CDR2 FQGNSA, per germline. The CDR3 loop is CASSDRARNQPQHF. The CDR3 DNA is TGTGCCAGCAGCGACAGGGCACGCAATCAGCCCCAGCATTTT.

The chain couples TRBV10-2 to TRBJ2-2; D gene unclear. The CDR3 loop spans 13 amino acids. Germline CDR1 WSHSY, CDR2 SAAADI. Trimming left V 5 bases short and J 4 bases short, with 8 bases between. The CDR3 sequence is CASSFDGTGELFF. CDR3 sequence (DNA): TGCGCCAGCAGTTTCGACGGCACCGGGGAGCTGTTTTTT.

The table lists this clone with a count of one. The chain joins TRBV4-3 to TRBJ2-7, with TRBD1 matching 10 bases. CDR1 and CDR2 from the germline V gene are LGHNA and YSLEER. The CDR3 has 15 amino acids. The V gene end was trimmed by 4 bases and the J gene end by 5 bases; junction bases not matched to a gene: 8. The CDR3 nucleotides read TGCGCCAGCAGCCCTCTGACAGGGGGCCAGAACGAGCAGTACTTC. Translation: CASSPLTGGQNEQYF.